The T cell receptor beta chain described here comes from a study of shared clonotypes between healthy human individuals. This clone was detected once. Its antigen is unidentified. The germline V gene encodes CDR1 SGDLS and CDR2 YYNGEE. Trimming left V 8 bases short and J 6 bases short, with 19 bases between. The CDR3 has 14 residues. Study results and caveats: Compared with clonotypes that all four donors shared, non-shared clonotypes had lower generation probabilities. As a rule, naive subsets had a larger estimated richness than memory subsets.

Assay runs were performed at deep level. Here immunoSEQ multiplex PCR was the method, and the copy in TCRdb shows in-frame clones only, minus some. The sample records 2.5 million or so clones, around 94% being singletons. The sequence came from a man younger than 30 in good health. The chain carries TRBV9 and TRBJ2-3; the D gene could be TRBD1 or TRBD2 (5 bases each). The source material was naive CD4+ T cells sorted from blood. Subset: CD45RA+ positively selected. The CDR3 is CASSMTGLVDTQYF. CDR3 DNA sequence: TGTGCCAGTAGTATGACGGGGCTGGTGGATACGCAGTATTTT.